This T cell receptor beta chain was recovered during a study of cytomegalovirus exposure and HLA in healthy donors. The length of the CDR3 is 16 residues. In germline, CDR1 is WNHNN, CDR2 SYGVQD (reference sequence). J gave up 8 bases and V 4 bases, and 14 bases lay outside the gene matches. A multiplex PCR was run with 60 Vbeta primers and 13 Jbeta primers. The repertoire was sequenced with immunoSEQ multiplex PCR; TCRdb's copy has only in-frame clones and lacks some. The top ten clones hold approximately 17% of a sample with tens of thousands of clones, roughly 88% of them seen once. The source material was PBMCs. The chain employs TRBV10-1 and TRBJ1-2, with 9 bases identical to TRBD1. The sequence came from a man in his 70s in good health and CMV-seropositive. The CDR3 sequence: CASSATLGQGNFGYTF. The CDR3 nucleotides are TGCGCCAGCAGTGCCACACTAGGACAGGGGAATTTCGGCTACACCTTC.